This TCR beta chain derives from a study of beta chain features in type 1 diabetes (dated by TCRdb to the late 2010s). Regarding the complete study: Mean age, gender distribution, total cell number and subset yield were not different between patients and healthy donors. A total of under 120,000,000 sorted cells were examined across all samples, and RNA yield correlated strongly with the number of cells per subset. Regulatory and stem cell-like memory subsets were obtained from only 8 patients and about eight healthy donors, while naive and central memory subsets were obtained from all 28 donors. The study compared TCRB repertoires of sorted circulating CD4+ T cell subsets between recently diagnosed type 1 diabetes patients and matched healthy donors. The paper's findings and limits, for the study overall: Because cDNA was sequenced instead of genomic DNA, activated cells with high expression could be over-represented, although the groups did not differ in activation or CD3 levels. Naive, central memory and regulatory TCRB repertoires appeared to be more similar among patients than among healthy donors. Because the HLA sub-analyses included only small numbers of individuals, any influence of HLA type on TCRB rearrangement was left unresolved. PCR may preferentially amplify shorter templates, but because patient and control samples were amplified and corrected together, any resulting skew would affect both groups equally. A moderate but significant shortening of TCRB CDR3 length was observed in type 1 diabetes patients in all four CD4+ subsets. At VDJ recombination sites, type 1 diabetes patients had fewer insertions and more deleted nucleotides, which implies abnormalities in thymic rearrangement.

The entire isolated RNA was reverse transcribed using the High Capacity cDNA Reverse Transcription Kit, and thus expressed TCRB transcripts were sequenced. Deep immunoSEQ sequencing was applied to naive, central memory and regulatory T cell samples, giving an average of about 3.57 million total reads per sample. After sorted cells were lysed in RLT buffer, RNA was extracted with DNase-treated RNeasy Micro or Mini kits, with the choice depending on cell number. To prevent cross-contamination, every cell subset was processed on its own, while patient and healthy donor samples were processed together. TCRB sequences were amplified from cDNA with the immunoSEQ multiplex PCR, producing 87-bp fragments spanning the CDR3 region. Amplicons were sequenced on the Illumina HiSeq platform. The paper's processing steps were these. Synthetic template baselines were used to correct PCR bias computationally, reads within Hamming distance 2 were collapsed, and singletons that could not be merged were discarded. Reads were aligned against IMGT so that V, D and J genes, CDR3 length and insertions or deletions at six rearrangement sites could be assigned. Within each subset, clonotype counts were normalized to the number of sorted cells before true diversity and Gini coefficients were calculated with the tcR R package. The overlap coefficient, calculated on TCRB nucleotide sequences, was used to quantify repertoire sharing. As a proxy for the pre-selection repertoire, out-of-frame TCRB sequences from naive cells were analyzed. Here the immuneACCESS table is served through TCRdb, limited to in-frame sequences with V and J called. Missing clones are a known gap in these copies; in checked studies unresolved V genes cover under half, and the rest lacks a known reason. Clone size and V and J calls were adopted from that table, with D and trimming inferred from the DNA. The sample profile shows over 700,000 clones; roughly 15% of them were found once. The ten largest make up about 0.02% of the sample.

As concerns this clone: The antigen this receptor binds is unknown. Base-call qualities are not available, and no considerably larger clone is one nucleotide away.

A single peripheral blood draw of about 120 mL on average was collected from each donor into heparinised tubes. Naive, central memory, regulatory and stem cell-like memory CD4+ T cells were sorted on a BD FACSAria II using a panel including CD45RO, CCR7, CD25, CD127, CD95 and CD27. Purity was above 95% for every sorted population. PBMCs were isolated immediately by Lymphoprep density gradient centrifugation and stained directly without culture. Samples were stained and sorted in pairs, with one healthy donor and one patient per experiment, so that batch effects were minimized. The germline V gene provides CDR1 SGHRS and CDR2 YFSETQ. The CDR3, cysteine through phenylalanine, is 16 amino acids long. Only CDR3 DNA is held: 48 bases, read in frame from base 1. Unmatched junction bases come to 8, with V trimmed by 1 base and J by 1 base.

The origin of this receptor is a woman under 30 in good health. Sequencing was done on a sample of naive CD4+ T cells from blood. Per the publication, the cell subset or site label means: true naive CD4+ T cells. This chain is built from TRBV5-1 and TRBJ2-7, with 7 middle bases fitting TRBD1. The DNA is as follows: TGCGCCAGCAGCTTGATACCGGGACAGATATCCTACGAGCAGTACTTC. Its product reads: CASSLIPGQISYEQYF.